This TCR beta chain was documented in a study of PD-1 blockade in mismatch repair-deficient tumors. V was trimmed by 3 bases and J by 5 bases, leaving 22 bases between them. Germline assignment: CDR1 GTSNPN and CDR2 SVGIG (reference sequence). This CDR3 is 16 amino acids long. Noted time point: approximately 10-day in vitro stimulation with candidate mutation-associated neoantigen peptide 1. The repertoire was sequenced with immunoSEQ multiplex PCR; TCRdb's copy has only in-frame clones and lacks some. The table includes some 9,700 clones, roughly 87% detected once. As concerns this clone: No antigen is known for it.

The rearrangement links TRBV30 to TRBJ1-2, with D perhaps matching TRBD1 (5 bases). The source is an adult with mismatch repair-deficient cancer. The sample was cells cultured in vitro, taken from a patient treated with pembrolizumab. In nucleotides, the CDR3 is TGTGCCTGGAGCGCCTTAGAAGAGGGGTTTCGGTATGGCTACACCTTC. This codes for CAWSALEEGFRYGYTF.